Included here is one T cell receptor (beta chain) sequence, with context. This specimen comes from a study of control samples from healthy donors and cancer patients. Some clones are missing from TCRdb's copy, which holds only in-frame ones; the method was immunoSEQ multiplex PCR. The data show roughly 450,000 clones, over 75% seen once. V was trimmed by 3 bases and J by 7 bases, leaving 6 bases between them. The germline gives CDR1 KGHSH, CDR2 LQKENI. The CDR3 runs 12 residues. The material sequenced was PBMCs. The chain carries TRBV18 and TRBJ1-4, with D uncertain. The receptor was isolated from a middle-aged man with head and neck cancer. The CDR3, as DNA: TGTGCCAGCTCACCGCTAATTGAAAAACTGTTTTTT. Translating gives CASSPLIEKLFF.